One and the same sample provided the 16 T cell receptor beta chains below, sequenced in a study of T cells after posttransplantation cyclophosphamide. The repertoire was sequenced with immunoSEQ multiplex PCR; TCRdb's copy has only in-frame clones and lacks some. This sample includes tens of thousands of clones with no singletons; its ten biggest clones take up about 2.2%. The sequencing sample was made of PBMCs. Receptor source: a man aged 35 to 55 in good health, CMV-negative, and a related stem cell transplant donor.

The table lists this clone with many counts. The rearrangement joins TRBV28 to TRBJ1-3; D not resolved. Per the germline V gene, CDR1 is MDHEN and CDR2 is SYDVKM. The V and J ends lost 5 bases and 4 bases respectively, with 9 bases between them. This CDR3 region has 13 residues. The CDR3 DNA sequence: TGTGCCAGCAGTCCCCCGGGGGGAAACACCATATATTTT. Translating gives CASSPPGGNTIYF.

The sample holds a few counts of this clone. The rearrangement joins TRBV27 to TRBJ2-3, with 9 bases fitting TRBD2. Trimming took 7 bases from V and 7 from J; bases not matched to a gene: 12. CDR1 is MNHEY, CDR2 SMNVEV, per germline (reference sequence). CDR3 length: 15 amino acids. CDR3 loop: CASKTGGGGGNTQYF. The CDR3 DNA reads TGTGCCAGCAAAACGGGTGGCGGGGGGGGCAATACGCAGTATTTT.

This clone has ten or more counts. This rearrangement joins TRBV6-5 to TRBJ2-2; 11 nucleotides match TRBD1. CDR3 length: 14 amino acids. V shed 10 bases and J 8 bases; nucleotides not matched to a gene: 9. Germline CDR1 MNHEY, CDR2 SVGAGI. The CDR3 here is CATKRTGGPGELFF. CDR3 DNA: TGTGCCACCAAAAGGACAGGGGGCCCAGGGGAGCTGTTTTTT.

This clone has a count of ten or more. V and J are TRBV30 and TRBJ1-5; D call uncertain. CDR1 and CDR2 from the germline V gene are GTSNPN and SVGIG (reference sequence). The V and J ends lost 2 bases and 9 bases respectively, with 14 bases between them. The CDR3 sequence is 13 residues long. CDR3 residues: CAWSPDEERPQHF. CDR3 sequence (DNA): TGTGCCTGGAGTCCGGATGAGGAACGGCCCCAGCATTTT. The variable domain in full, completed from reference TRBV30 and TRBJ1-5, reads SQTIHQWPATLVQPVGSPLSLECTVEGTSNPNLYWYRQAAGRGLQLLFYSVGIGQISSEVPQNLSASRPQDRQFILSSKKLLLSDSGFYLCAWSPDEERPQHFGDGTRLSIL.

This clone was detected ten times or more. The chain combines TRBV10-3 with TRBJ2-1; 12 nucleotides agree with TRBD2. The J segment lost 4 bases and the V segment lost 10 bases, leaving 11 bases of the junction unmatched. The V gene's germline CDR1 is ENHRY and CDR2 SYGVKD. The CDR3 runs to 16 residues. CDR3 in amino acids: CATSPSGTSGYNEQFF. The CDR3 coding sequence is TGTGCCACGTCCCCCTCGGGGACTAGCGGGTACAATGAGCAGTTCTTC.

This clone was recorded at least ten times. This chain joins TRBV5-1 and TRBJ2-2, with TRBD1 matching 9 bases. CDR3 length: 15 residues. Germline V lookup: CDR1 SGHRS, CDR2 YFSETQ. Trimming at V came to 3 bases and at J to 4 bases, leaving 4 bases not matched to a gene. The CDR3 DNA reads TGCGCCAGCAGCTGGACAGGGGCCGGCACCGGGGAGCTGTTTTTT. Protein: CASSWTGAGTGELFF.

The sample holds many counts of this clone. This chain joins TRBV29-1 and TRBJ2-3; tentative D call: TRBD1 (6 bases). The V end was cut by 6 bases, the J end by 0 bases, with 16 bases between. CDR1 and CDR2 (germline): SQVTM, ANQGSEA. This CDR3 contains 15 residues. Here the CDR3 reads CSVTTGKTSTDTQYF. The CDR3 nucleotides read TGCAGCGTCACTACAGGGAAAACTAGCACAGATACGCAGTATTTT.

This clone was counted ten times or more. CDR3 protein: CASSLGGGSYEQYF. The CDR3 DNA follows: TGTGCCAGCAGCTTGGGAGGGGGCTCCTACGAGCAGTACTTC. The chain employs TRBV5-6 and TRBJ2-7; tentatively, D is TRBD1 (6 bases). CDR1 SGHDT and CDR2 YYEEEE come from the germline V gene. This CDR3 region has 14 residues. V was shortened by 0 bases and J by 0 bases, with 7 bases between the two germline ends.

This clone was counted at least ten times. The V call is TRBV6-1, the J call TRBJ2-5; D is possibly TRBD1 (6 bases). The V and J ends lost 3 bases and 4 bases respectively, with 9 bases between them. This CDR3 contains 13 residues. Germline-derived CDR1 and CDR2 are MNHNS and SASEGT. This CDR3 reads CASSEVGGETQYF. CDR3 bases: TGTGCCAGCAGTGAGGTAGGGGGAGAGACCCAGTACTTC.

This clone was recorded at least ten times. The chain has TRBV5-1 and TRBJ2-5, with unresolved D. Germline V CDR1 and CDR2: SGHRS, YFSETQ. Trimming pared 4 bases from V and 5 bases from J, leaving 18 bases between. The CDR3 spans 15 residues. CDR3 DNA sequence: TGCGCCAGCAGCGCCGCCGGCACCCGAGGTGAGACCCAGTACTTC. It encodes CASSAAGTRGETQYF.

The sample holds many counts of this clone. V gene TRBV2 combines with J gene TRBJ1-2; 7 nucleotides align to TRBD1. Trimming took 6 bases from V and 2 from J; bases not matched to a gene: 9. CDR3 size: 15 residues. Germline values: CDR1 SNHLY, CDR2 FYNNEI. CDR3 region: CASSANRGRNYGYTF. The CDR3 DNA is TGTGCCAGCAGCGCAAACAGGGGAAGGAACTATGGCTACACCTTC.

This clone was observed a few times. The rearrangement uses TRBV9 and TRBJ2-5; TRBD2 agrees at 11 bases. The end of the DNA aligns better with TRBJ2-7, so the J call may be wrong. From germline, CDR1 is SGDLS and CDR2 YYNGEE. This CDR3 is built from 19 residues. The CDR3 sequence is CASSVGVGLAGGPSYEQYF. The CDR3 nucleotides read TGTGCCAGCAGCGTAGGTGTAGGGTTAGCGGGAGGGCCCTCCTACGAGCAGTACTTC.

This clone appeared many times. The same CDR3 can be traced to other DNA sequences in this sample. The gene calls are TRBV7-3 and TRBJ2-7, with 8 bases aligning to TRBD1. The germline V gene has CDR1 SGHTA and CDR2 FQGTGA. V lost 5 bases and J lost 7; bases outside the gene matches: 13. The CDR3 totals 15 residues. CDR3 residues: CASSPQGASTSEQYF. CDR3 DNA sequence: TGTGCCAGCAGCCCCCAGGGGGCTTCTACGTCTGAGCAGTACTTC.

This clone was seen at least ten times. J is TRBJ1-5 and V is TRBV16; D ambiguous. This CDR3 is built from 12 residues. Germline V gene data show CDR1 as KGHSY and CDR2 as FQNENV. The V end lost 4 bases, the J end lost 3 bases, and 4 bases lay between the germline ends. CDR3 nucleotide sequence: TGTGCCAGCAGCCCACACAATCAGCCCCAGCATTTT. Its protein is CASSPHNQPQHF.

This clone was counted ten times or more. This chain joins TRBV7-9 and TRBJ1-5; 9 nucleotides agree with TRBD1. Germline CDR1 and CDR2: SEHNR and FQNEAQ (reference sequence). This CDR3 spans 17 amino acids. With V trimmed by 5 bases and J by 4 bases, 12 bases remained unmatched. The DNA of the CDR3 is TGTGCCAGCAGCCCAGCCCCCCACAGGGGGCTAAATCAGCCCCAGCATTTT. Translated: CASSPAPHRGLNQPQHF.

In its sample, this clone was seen many times. This chain joins TRBV7-9 and TRBJ1-6; no reliable D call. Germline values: CDR1 SEHNR, CDR2 FQNEAQ (reference sequence). With 6 bases removed from V and 9 bases from J, the gap between germline ends came to 9 bases. The CDR3 sequence is 12 residues long. The chain's CDR3 is CASSPAGSPLHF. CDR3 sequence (DNA): TGTGCCAGCAGTCCAGCGGGTTCACCCCTCCACTTT.